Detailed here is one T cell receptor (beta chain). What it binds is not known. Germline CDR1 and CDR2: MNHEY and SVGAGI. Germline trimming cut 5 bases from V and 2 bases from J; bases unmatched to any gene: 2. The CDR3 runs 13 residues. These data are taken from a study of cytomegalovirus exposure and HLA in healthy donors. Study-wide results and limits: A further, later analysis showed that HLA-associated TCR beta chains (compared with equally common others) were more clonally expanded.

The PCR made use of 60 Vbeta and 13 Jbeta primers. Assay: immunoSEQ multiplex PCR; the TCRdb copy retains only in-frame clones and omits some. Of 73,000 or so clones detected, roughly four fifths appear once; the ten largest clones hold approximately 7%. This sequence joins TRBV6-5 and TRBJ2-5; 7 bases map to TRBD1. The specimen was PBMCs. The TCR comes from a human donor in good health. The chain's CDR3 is CASSQTGQETQYF. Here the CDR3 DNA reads TGTGCCAGCAGTCAGACAGGGCAAGAGACCCAGTACTTC.